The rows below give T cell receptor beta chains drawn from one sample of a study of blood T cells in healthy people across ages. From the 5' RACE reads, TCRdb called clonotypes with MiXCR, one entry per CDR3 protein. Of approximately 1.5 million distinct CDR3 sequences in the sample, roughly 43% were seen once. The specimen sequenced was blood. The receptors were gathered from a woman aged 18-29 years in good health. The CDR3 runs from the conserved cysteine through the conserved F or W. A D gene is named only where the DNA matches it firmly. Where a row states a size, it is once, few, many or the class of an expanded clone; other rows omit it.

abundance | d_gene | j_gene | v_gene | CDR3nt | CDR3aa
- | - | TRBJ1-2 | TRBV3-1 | TGTGCCAGCAGCCAACCCGGCAGGGGAAGATGGGATGGCTACACCTTC | CASSQPGRGRWDGYTF
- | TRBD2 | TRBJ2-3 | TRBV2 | TGTGCCAGGACTAGCGGGTGGGCCAGAGATACGCAGTATTTT | CARTSGWARDTQYF
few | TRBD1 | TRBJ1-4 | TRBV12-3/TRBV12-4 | TGTGCCAGCAGCCCCCCTGACAGGGGGGGGGGCGAAAAACTGTTTTTT | CASSPPDRGGGEKLFF
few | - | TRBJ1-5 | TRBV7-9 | TGTGCCAGCAGCTTAGCGGGATCTAGCGATCAGCCCCAGCATTTT | CASSLAGSSDQPQHF
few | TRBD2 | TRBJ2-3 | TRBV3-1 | TGCGCCAGCAGCCAAGCGGGAGCGCGCACAGATACGCAGTATTTT | CASSQAGARTDTQYF
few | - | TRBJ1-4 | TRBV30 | TGTGCCTGCCCGGGGCTGGGCGGTGAAAAGCTGTTTTTT | CACPGLGGEKLFF
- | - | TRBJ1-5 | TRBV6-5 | TGTGCCAGCGGGCCGATCCAGACTAATCAGCCCCAGCATTTT | CASGPIQTNQPQHF
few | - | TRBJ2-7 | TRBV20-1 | TGCAGTGCTACGCCCCGACCCCCCTACGAGCAGTACTTC | CSATPRPPYEQYF
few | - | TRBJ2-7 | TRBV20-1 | TGCAGTGCTAGAGATAATAGACCGTGGGGCGAGCAGTACTTC | CSARDNRPWGEQYF
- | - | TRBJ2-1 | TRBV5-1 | TGTGTGGACCAAGTGAATAAGACCTACAATGAGCAGTTCTTC | CVDQVNKTYNEQFF
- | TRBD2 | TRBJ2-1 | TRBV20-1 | TGCAGTGCTAGAAAGGCTAGCGGGCTTGATGAGCAGTTCTTC | CSARKASGLDEQFF
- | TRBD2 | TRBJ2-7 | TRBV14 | TGTGCCAGCAGCCCCTTACGGGGGGGAAGGGGTAAAAATGAGCAGTACTTC | CASSPLRGGRGKNEQYF
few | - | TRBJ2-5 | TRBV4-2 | TGTGCCAGCAGCCAAAAGGGCCAAGAGACCCAGTACTTC | CASSQKGQETQYF
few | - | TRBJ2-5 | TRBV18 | TGTGCTAGCTCACCGGGGGTAGGGAATGAGCAGTACTTC | CASSPGVGNEQYF
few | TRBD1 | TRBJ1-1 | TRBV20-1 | TGCAGTGCTAGAACCCGACAGGGACACACTGAAGCTTTCTTT | CSARTRQGHTEAFF
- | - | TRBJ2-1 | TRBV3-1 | TGTGCCAGCAGCCTACAGGGAGACTCCTACAATGAGCAGTTCTTC | CASSLQGDSYNEQFF
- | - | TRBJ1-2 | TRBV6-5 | TGTGCCAGCAGTGACCGCCAGGGTGTTAGTGGCTACACCTTC | CASSDRQGVSGYTF
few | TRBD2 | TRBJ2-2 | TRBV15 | TGTGCCACCAGCAGTTCGACTAGCGGGAGGAACACCGGGGAGCTGTTTTTT | CATSSSTSGRNTGELFF
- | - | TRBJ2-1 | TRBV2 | TGTGCCAGCAGTGAAGGCTTTCAGGGAAATGAGCAGTTCTTC | CASSEGFQGNEQFF
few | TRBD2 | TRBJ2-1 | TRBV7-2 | TGTGCCAGCAGCTTAGTGCGGGAGGGCCGGGGGAATGAGCAGTTCTTC | CASSLVREGRGNEQFF
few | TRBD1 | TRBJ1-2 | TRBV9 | TGTGCCAGCAGCGAGCGAAGGGACAGTGGCTACACCTTC | CASSERRDSGYTF
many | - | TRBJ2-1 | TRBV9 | TGTGCCAGCAGCGTAGGAGGGCCCCGAGGGGCCTACAATGAGCAGTTCTTC | CASSVGGPRGAYNEQFF
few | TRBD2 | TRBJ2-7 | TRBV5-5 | TGTGCCAGCAGCTATCCCGGGACTAGGACCTACAATGAGCAGTACTTC | CASSYPGTRTYNEQYF
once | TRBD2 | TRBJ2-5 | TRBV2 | TGTGCCAGCAGTGGTCCAGCGGGAGGGCCGAGCCGGGAGCAGTACTTC | CASSGPAGGPSREQYF
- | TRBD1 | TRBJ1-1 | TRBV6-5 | TGTGCCAGCAGTTCGACAGGGGCCATGGGATACACTGAAGCTTTCTTT | CASSSTGAMGYTEAFF
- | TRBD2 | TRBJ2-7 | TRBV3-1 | TGTGCCAGCAGCCAAGATTGGGCTAGCGGGAGAACCGCCTACGAGCAGTACTTC | CASSQDWASGRTAYEQYF
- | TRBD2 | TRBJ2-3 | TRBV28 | TGTGCCAGCAGTGCTTCCTTAGCGGGAGTTGCGGATACGCAGTATTTT | CASSASLAGVADTQYF